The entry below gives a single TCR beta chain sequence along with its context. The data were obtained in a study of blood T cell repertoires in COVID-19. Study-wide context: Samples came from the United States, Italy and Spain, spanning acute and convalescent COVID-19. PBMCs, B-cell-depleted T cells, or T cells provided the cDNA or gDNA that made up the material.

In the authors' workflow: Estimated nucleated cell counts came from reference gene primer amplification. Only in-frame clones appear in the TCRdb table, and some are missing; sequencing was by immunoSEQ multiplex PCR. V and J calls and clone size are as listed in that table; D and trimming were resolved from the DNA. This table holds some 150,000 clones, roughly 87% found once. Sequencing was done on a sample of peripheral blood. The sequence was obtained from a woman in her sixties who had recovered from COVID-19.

As DNA, the CDR3 is TGTGCCAGTAGTAGCAGCGGTAGGCACAACACCGGGGAGCTGTTTTTT. It encodes CASSSSGRHNTGELFF. This rearrangement joins TRBV19 to TRBJ2-2, with D tentatively TRBD2 (5 bases). Between the trimmed V and J ends, which lost 4 bases and 2 bases, there was a span of 14 bases. Germline V CDR1 and CDR2: LNHDA, SQIVND (reference sequence). CDR3 length: 16 amino acids.